These T cell receptor beta chains were read from a single sample in a study of shared clonotypes between healthy human individuals. Clones were sequenced by immunoSEQ multiplex PCR, and TCRdb holds only the in-frame ones, with some missing. The sample consists of about 1.5 million clones, 95% to 99% of them appearing once. The specimen sequenced was naive CD4+ T cells sorted from blood. These receptors were collected from a young man in good health. The CDR3 runs from the conserved cysteine through the conserved F or W. Fields, in order: CDR3 DNA, CDR3 protein, clone size, D gene, J gene, V gene. D genes are given only for firm matches. Part of the rows lack a size; the others show once, few, many or a class for expanded clones.

TGTGCCAGCAGCGTGGCGGTACGGGGAGACGTTCGAGACAATGAGCAGTTCTTC | CASSVAVRGDVRDNEQFF | NA | NA | TRBJ2-1 | TRBV9
TGCGCCAGCAGCTCGGGACACCCAGCCAAAAACATTCAGTACTTC | CASSSGHPAKNIQYF | NA | NA | TRBJ2-4 | TRBV5-1
TGTGCCAGCAGTTACGCGGGAGGGATCTCCTACGAGCAGTACTTC | CASSYAGGISYEQYF | NA | TRBD2 | TRBJ2-7 | TRBV6-5
TGTGCCAGCAAGGCAGGGGGTTACTCCTACAATGAGCAGTTCTTC | CASKAGGYSYNEQFF | NA | TRBD1 | TRBJ2-1 | TRBV28
TGTGCCAGCAGCTTGGGTAATGAGCAGTTCTTC | CASSLGNEQFF | NA | NA | TRBJ2-1 | TRBV7-6
TGTGCCAGCAGAAGGGGACGCGAGCGGGAGGGAGATGGTAATACGCAGTATTTT | CASRRGREREGDGNTQYF | NA | TRBD2 | TRBJ2-3 | TRBV14
TGCGCCAGCAGTGAGTCCCTTAGCACAGATACGCAGTATTTT | CASSESLSTDTQYF | NA | NA | TRBJ2-3 | TRBV10-1
TGCGCCAGCAGTGAGTCTGGGACCTTCTACGAGCAGTACTTC | CASSESGTFYEQYF | NA | NA | TRBJ2-7 | TRBV10-1
TGTGCCAGCAGTGGACAGGAAGGCAACGAGCAGTACTTC | CASSGQEGNEQYF | few | TRBD1 | TRBJ2-7 | TRBV27
TGTGCCACCAGCTCGCCGGGGGAGGTTAGACCCGCCGGGGAGCTGTTTTTT | CATSSPGEVRPAGELFF | NA | NA | TRBJ2-2 | TRBV15
TGCGCCAGCAGTAAAACTACCACCGGGACAATAGGGGAGACCCAGTACTTC | CASSKTTTGTIGETQYF | once | NA | TRBJ2-5 | TRBV5-1
TGTGCCAGCAGCCCCTTGACGCCCTACGAGCAGTACTTC | CASSPLTPYEQYF | once | NA | TRBJ2-7 | TRBV28
TGCAGCGTAACCGGACCAAGCTACGAGCAGTACTTC | CSVTGPSYEQYF | NA | NA | TRBJ2-7 | TRBV29-1
TGTGCCAGCAGCCGTAAGACTAGCCGGGCTCACAATGAGCAGTTCTTC | CASSRKTSRAHNEQFF | NA | TRBD2 | TRBJ2-1 | TRBV7-6
TGTGCCAGCAGCCAACCCAGAGGGCATCCTCTCTACAATGAGCAGTTCTTC | CASSQPRGHPLYNEQFF | NA | NA | TRBJ2-1 | TRBV14
TGTGCCAGCAGTCAGAGACAGGGTAGGCGCTACGAGCAGTACTTC | CASSQRQGRRYEQYF | once | TRBD1 | TRBJ2-7 | TRBV6-6
TGCGCCAGCAGCTTGGTCGCCGGGACGGGGGGCGATGAGCAGTTCTTC | CASSLVAGTGGDEQFF | NA | NA | TRBJ2-1 | TRBV5-1
TGTGCCAGCAGCCGACAGGGATACGATGGCTACACCTTC | CASSRQGYDGYTF | NA | TRBD1 | TRBJ1-2 | TRBV28
TGTGCCAGCAGCTTCACCGGGACTAGCACAGATACGCAGTATTTT | CASSFTGTSTDTQYF | NA | NA | TRBJ2-3 | TRBV7-3
TGTGCCAGCAGCTTAGTCGGGACAAACACCGGGGAGCTGTTTTTT | CASSLVGTNTGELFF | few | NA | TRBJ2-2 | TRBV7-9
TGTGCCAGCAGCTTGATTTCTAACTATGGCTACACCTTC | CASSLISNYGYTF | NA | NA | TRBJ1-2 | TRBV7-2
TGCGCCAGCAGCTTCAGGCTAGCGGGAGAGGCAGATACGCAGTATTTT | CASSFRLAGEADTQYF | NA | TRBD2 | TRBJ2-3 | TRBV5-1
TGCGCCAGCAGCTTCGGGACAGCGACTGTCGGTGGCTACACCTTC | CASSFGTATVGGYTF | NA | TRBD1 | TRBJ1-2 | TRBV5-1
TGCAGCGCTACCTGGGGGAGCGGCTACGAGCAGTACTTC | CSATWGSGYEQYF | NA | NA | TRBJ2-7 | TRBV29-1
TGTGCCAGCATGGCGAGGGTTCGGAACACTGAAGCTTTCTTT | CASMARVRNTEAFF | NA | NA | TRBJ1-1 | TRBV2
TGCAGCGCATGCAGACAGGGGGCTCACGAGCAGTACTTC | CSACRQGAHEQYF | NA | TRBD1 | TRBJ2-7 | TRBV29-1
TGCGCCAGCAGTGAGGCTAGCGCGAGCTCCTACAATGAGCAGTTCTTC | CASSEASASSYNEQFF | NA | NA | TRBJ2-1 | TRBV10-1
TGCAGCGTCCGTGGACTATCCCCTAACAATGAGCAGTTCTTC | CSVRGLSPNNEQFF | NA | NA | TRBJ2-1 | TRBV29-1
TGTGCCAGCAGTGACCGGGCAGCCAATCAGCCCCAGCATTTT | CASSDRAANQPQHF | once | NA | TRBJ1-5 | TRBV2
TGCAGCGTGGAAGGCGGAACTAATGAAAAACTGTTTTTT | CSVEGGTNEKLFF | NA | NA | TRBJ1-4 | TRBV29-1
TGTGCCAGCAGCCCAATGGCCGGGGAGCTGTTTTTT | CASSPMAGELFF | few | NA | TRBJ2-2 | TRBV7-9
TGTGCCAGCAGTCTCGTGACAGTGGGGACAGATACGCAGTATTTT | CASSLVTVGTDTQYF | NA | NA | TRBJ2-3 | TRBV6-1
TGTGCCACCAGCAGAGATCTTAGGTTTGGGGCCAACGTCCTGACTTTC | CATSRDLRFGANVLTF | NA | NA | TRBJ2-6 | TRBV15
TGCAGCGTAGCCGGGACCCCCAACACAGATACGCAGTATTTT | CSVAGTPNTDTQYF | NA | NA | TRBJ2-3 | TRBV29-1
TGTGCCAGCAGCCATACTACAGGCTCTGGAAACACCATATATTTT | CASSHTTGSGNTIYF | NA | NA | TRBJ1-3 | TRBV7-9
TGTGCCAGCAGCTTAAAGACTACCGGGGCCAACGTCCTGACTTTC | CASSLKTTGANVLTF | NA | NA | TRBJ2-6 | TRBV13
TGCGCCAGCAGCTCGTTGGGGGGCAGTTCCTACGAGCAGTACTTC | CASSSLGGSSYEQYF | NA | NA | TRBJ2-7 | TRBV5-1